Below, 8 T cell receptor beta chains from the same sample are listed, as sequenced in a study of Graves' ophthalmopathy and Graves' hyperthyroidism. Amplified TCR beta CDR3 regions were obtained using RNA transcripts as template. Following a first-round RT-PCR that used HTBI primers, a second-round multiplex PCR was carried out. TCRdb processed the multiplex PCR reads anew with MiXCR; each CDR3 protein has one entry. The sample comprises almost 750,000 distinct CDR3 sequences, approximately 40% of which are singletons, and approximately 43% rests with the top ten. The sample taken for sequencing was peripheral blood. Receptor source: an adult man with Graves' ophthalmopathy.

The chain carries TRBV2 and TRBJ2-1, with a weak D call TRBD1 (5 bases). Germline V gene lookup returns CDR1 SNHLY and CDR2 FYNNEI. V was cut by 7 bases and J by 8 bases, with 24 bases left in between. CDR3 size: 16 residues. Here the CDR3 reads CASNQNRYAASDEQFF. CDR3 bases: TGTGCCAGCAACCAAAACAGGTATGCTGCCTCCGATGAGCAGTTCTTC.

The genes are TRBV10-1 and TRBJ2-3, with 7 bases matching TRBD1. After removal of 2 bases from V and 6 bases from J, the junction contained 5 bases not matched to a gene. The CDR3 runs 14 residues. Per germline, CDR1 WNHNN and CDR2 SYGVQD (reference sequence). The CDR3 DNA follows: TGCGCCAGCAGTGAGAGAGGGGGCCGGGATACGCAGTATTTT. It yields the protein CASSERGGRDTQYF.

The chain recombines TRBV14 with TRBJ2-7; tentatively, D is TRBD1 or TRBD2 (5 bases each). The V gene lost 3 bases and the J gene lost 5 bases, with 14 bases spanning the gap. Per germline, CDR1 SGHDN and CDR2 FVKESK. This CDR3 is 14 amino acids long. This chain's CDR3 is CASSHPHGANEQYF. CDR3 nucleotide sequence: TGTGCCAGCAGCCATCCCCACGGGGCTAACGAGCAGTACTTC. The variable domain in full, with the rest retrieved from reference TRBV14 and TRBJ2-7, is EAGVTQFPSHSVIEKGQTVTLRCDPISGHDNLYWYRRVMGKEIKFLLHFVKESKQDESGMPNNRFLAERTGGTYSTLKVQPAELEDSGVYFCASSHPHGANEQYFGPGTRLTVT.

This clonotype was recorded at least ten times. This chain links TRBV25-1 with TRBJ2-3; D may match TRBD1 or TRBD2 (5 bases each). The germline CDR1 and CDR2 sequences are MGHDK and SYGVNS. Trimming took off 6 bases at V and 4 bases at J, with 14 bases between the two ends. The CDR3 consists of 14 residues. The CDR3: CASRHSGGADTQYF. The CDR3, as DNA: TGTGCCAGCAGGCATAGTGGGGGTGCAGATACGCAGTATTTT.

This CDR3 is CASSAGGPRGGYTF. The CDR3 DNA reads as TGTGCCAGCAGCGCGGGGGGACCGAGGGGGGGCTACACCTTC. The chain has TRBV7-6 and TRBJ1-2; D is perhaps TRBD1 (6 bases). The V end lost 5 bases, the J end lost 8 bases, and 18 bases lay between the germline ends. From germline, CDR1 is SGHVS and CDR2 FNYEAQ. This CDR3 contains 14 residues.

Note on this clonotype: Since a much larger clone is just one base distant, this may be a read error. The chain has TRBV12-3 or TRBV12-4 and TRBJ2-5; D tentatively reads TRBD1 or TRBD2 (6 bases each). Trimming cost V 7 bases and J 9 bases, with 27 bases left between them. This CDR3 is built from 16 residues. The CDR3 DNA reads TGTGCCAGCACCTCAGGATGGGGGGCGCGTGTGGAGGCCCAGTACTTC. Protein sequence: CASTSGWGARVEAQYF.

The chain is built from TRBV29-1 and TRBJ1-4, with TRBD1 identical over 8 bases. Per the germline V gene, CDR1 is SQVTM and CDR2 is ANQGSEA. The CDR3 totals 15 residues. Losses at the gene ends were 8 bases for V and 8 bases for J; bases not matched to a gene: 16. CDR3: CSIEDPTGVGEKLFF. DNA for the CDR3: TGCAGCATCGAAGACCCGACAGGGGTGGGGGAAAAACTGTTTTTT.

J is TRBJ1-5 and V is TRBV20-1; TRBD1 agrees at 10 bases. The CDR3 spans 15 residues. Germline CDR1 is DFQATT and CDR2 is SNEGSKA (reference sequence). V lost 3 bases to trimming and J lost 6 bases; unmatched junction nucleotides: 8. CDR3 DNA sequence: TGCAGTGCTAGTACCGGGACAGGGGTTGGTCAGCCCCAGCATTTT. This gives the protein CSASTGTGVGQPQHF.